The 16 T cell receptor beta chains given below trace back to one sample, sequenced in a study of human T cells and chemical hapten exposure. Specified time point: pre-sensitization, week 0. The treatment: therapeutic diphenylcyclopropenone sensitization with weekly scalp DPC. TCRdb re-called the RACE reads through MiXCR, storing one row per CDR3 protein. The sample carries more than 300,000 distinct CDR3 sequences, 5% to 6.5% recorded once. The sequencing used whole blood, collected in connection with sensitization to the hapten diphenylcyclopropenone (DPC). The receptors shown here come from a woman aged 18-30 years with alopecia areata. Some clones in this sample may be carry-over from other donors' samples.

The V gene is TRBV15, the J gene TRBJ2-2; D assignment may be TRBD1 or TRBD2 (5 bases each). The V end lost 3 bases, the J end lost 3 bases, and 11 bases lay between the germline ends. Germline V gene lookup returns CDR1 LNHNV and CDR2 YYDKDF (reference sequence). This CDR3 has 15 residues. The CDR3 is CATSSSGTHTGELFF. Written as DNA, the CDR3 is TGTGCCACCAGCAGTTCCGGGACCCACACCGGGGAGCTGTTTTTT.

The rearrangement uses TRBV29-1 and TRBJ1-2; a weak D match, TRBD1 (5 bases). Trimming removed 4 bases at V and 8 bases at J, with 11 bases between. The V gene's germline CDR1 is SQVTM and CDR2 ANQGSEA. The CDR3 loop spans 11 amino acids. The CDR3 DNA is TGCAGCGTTGGGGACCACGGGGGCTACACCTTC. Translated: CSVGDHGGYTF.

This clonotype appeared many times. CDR3 DNA: TGTGCCAGCAGGGCCATACGCACAGATACGCAGTATTTT. Translation gives CASRAIRTDTQYF. The chain has TRBV12-3 or TRBV12-4 and TRBJ2-3, with D unresolved. The CDR3 is 13 residues long. V was trimmed by 6 bases and J by 1 base, leaving 8 bases between them.

This clonotype was observed many times. The chain has TRBV4-1 and TRBJ2-1; perhaps TRBD1 as D (5 bases). This CDR3 has 16 amino acids. CDR1 is MGHRA, CDR2 YSYEKL, per germline. V was shortened by 3 bases and J by 0 bases, with 12 bases between the two germline ends. In DNA, the CDR3 is TGCGCCAGCAGCCAGGCGGACAAGAGCTCCTACAATGAGCAGTTCTTC. Its protein product is CASSQADKSSYNEQFF.

This clonotype was counted ten times or more. V and J are TRBV7-8 and TRBJ2-3; D uncertain. This CDR3 is built from 18 residues. The germline V and J ends were trimmed by 5 bases and 2 bases, with 23 bases remaining between them. CDR1 is SGHVS, CDR2 FQNEAQ, per germline. The CDR3 bases are TGTGCCAGCAGCCACCCCCCTCGGCGCGAAGCTTCCACAGATACGCAGTATTTT. This codes for CASSHPPRREASTDTQYF.

At least ten counts were recorded for this clonotype. The chain employs TRBV2 and TRBJ2-1; 12 bases map to TRBD2. The CDR3 is 14 residues long. Germline CDR1 is SNHLY and CDR2 is FYNNEI. J lost 8 bases, V lost 5 bases, and 4 bases had no gene match. The CDR3 sequence is CASSPGLAGYEQFF. The CDR3 DNA follows: TGTGCCAGCAGTCCGGGACTAGCGGGCTATGAGCAGTTCTTC.

This clonotype has only a few counts. The V and J genes are TRBV6-6 and TRBJ2-3, with D maybe TRBD2 (7 bases). This CDR3 has 15 residues. V was clipped by 7 bases and J by 5 bases, with 19 bases between them. Germline V lookup: CDR1 MNHNY, CDR2 SVGAGI (reference sequence). The CDR3 coding sequence is TGTGCCAGCATTAACAGCGGGGCCAGGGGAGATACGCAGTATTTT. Amino acid sequence: CASINSGARGDTQYF.

The chain joins TRBV7-9 to TRBJ2-7; D may be TRBD1 (5 bases). The germline V gene encodes CDR1 SEHNR and CDR2 FQNEAQ (reference sequence). The V end was cut by 2 bases, the J end by 2 bases, with 16 bases between. The CDR3 extends over 16 amino acids. The CDR3 loop reads CASSLNPGRVPYEQYF. CDR3 nucleotide sequence: TGTGCCAGCAGCTTAAACCCCGGCAGGGTCCCCTACGAGCAGTACTTC.

This clonotype has ten or more counts. The chain combines TRBV10-3 with TRBJ2-3; D possibly uses TRBD1 or TRBD2 (5 bases each). There are 12 residues in the CDR3. V was cut by 6 bases and J by 4 bases, with 8 bases left in between. The germline V gene has CDR1 ENHRY and CDR2 SYGVKD. CDR3 sequence (DNA): TGTGCCATCAGCCCGGGACCAGATACGCAGTATTTT. It encodes CAISPGPDTQYF.

In its sample, this clonotype was seen a few times. The chain combines TRBV18 with TRBJ2-7; 8 nucleotides agree with TRBD1. Trimming cost V 3 bases and J 9 bases; bases outside gene matches: 10. The CDR3 loop spans 14 amino acids. From germline, CDR1 is KGHSH and CDR2 LQKENI. The CDR3 nucleotides are TGTGCCAGCTCACCCTCTCCAGACAGGGGACGGCAGTACTTC. As protein: CASSPSPDRGRQYF.

The rearrangement joins TRBV29-1 to TRBJ2-7; 11 nucleotides line up with TRBD1. Looked up from germline, CDR1 is SQVTM and CDR2 is ANQGSEA. The V gene end was trimmed by 7 bases and the J gene end by 5 bases; junction bases not matched to a gene: 10. The CDR3 has 14 residues. The CDR3 reads CSAIKGTGGNEQYF. The CDR3 DNA reads TGCAGCGCTATTAAAGGGACAGGGGGAAACGAGCAGTACTTC.

This chain links TRBV7-2 with TRBJ1-2; D perhaps matches TRBD1 (6 bases). CDR1 is SGHTA and CDR2 is FQGNSA in the germline V gene. This CDR3 contains 13 residues. V dropped 5 bases and J dropped 1 base, with 8 bases sitting between them. CDR3 bases: TGTGCCAGCAGCCTGGGACATAACTATGGCTACACCTTC. Amino acids: CASSLGHNYGYTF.

This clonotype was recorded a few times. The V call is TRBV6-6, the J call TRBJ1-4, with no clear D. The V gene lost 0 bases and the J gene lost 4 bases, with 12 bases spanning the gap. Germline V gene lookup returns CDR1 MNHNY and CDR2 SVGAGI (reference sequence). The CDR3 runs to 16 residues. CDR3 region: CASSYSGGGNNEKLFF. CDR3 sequence (DNA): TGTGCCAGCAGTTACTCAGGCGGTGGCAATAATGAAAAACTGTTTTTT.

This clonotype appeared a few times. This rearrangement joins TRBV7-9 to TRBJ2-1; D possibly matches TRBD1 or TRBD2 (5 bases each). Between the trimmed V and J ends, which lost 5 bases and 7 bases, there was a span of 9 bases. CDR1 and CDR2 (germline): SEHNR, FQNEAQ (reference sequence). The CDR3 is made up of 12 amino acids. The CDR3 loop is CASSRDVNEQFF. The CDR3 DNA is TGTGCCAGCAGCCGGGACGTGAATGAGCAGTTCTTC.

The chain uses TRBV27 and TRBJ1-6; D remains ambiguous. Germline CDR1 is MNHEY and CDR2 is SMNVEV (reference sequence). This CDR3 contains 14 residues. V was shortened by 2 bases and J by 10 bases, with 12 bases between the two germline ends. The CDR3 DNA reads TGTGCCAGCAGTTTAGCGGGTAACCTCTCACCCCTCCACTTT. Translating gives CASSLAGNLSPLHF.

J is TRBJ1-5 and V is TRBV6-5; 7 bases agree with TRBD1. The CDR3 sequence is 18 residues long. With V trimmed by 2 bases and J by 6 bases, 16 bases remained unmatched. The germline CDR1 and CDR2 sequences are MNHEY and SVGAGI. The CDR3 is CASSYKGDGLSGGQPQHF. The CDR3 coding sequence is TGTGCCAGCAGTTACAAGGGAGATGGCCTTTCAGGGGGTCAGCCCCAGCATTTT.